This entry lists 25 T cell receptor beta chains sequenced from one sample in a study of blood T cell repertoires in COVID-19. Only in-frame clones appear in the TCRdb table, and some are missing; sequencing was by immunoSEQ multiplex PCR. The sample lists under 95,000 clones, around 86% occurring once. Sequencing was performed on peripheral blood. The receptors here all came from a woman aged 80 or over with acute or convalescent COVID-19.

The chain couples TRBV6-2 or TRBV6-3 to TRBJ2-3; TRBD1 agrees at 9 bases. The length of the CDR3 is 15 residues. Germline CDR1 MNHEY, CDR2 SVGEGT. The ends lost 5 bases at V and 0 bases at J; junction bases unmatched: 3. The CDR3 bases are TGTGCCAGCAGTAAACAGGGGGCTAGCACAGATACGCAGTATTTT. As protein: CASSKQGASTDTQYF.

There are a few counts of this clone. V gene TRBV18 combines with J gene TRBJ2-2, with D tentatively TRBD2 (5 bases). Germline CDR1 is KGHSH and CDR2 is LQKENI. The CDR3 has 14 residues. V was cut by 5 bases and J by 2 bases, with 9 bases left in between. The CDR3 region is CASSGGGNTGELFF. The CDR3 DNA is TGTGCCAGCTCAGGAGGCGGAAACACCGGGGAGCTGTTTTTT.

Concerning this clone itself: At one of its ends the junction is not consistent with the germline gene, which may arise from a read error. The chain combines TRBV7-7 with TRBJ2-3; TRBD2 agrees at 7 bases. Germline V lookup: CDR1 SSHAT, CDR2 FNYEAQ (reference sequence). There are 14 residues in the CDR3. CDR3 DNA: TGTGCTAGCAGCTTAACCGGGGGGAGTGATACGCAGTATTTT. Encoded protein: CASSLTGGSDTQYF.

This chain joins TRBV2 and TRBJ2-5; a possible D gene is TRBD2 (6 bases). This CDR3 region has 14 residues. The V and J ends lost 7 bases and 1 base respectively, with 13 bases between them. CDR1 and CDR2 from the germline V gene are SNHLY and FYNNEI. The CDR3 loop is CASKPGLLQETQYF. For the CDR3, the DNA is TGTGCCAGCAAACCGGGACTCCTCCAAGAGACCCAGTACTTC.

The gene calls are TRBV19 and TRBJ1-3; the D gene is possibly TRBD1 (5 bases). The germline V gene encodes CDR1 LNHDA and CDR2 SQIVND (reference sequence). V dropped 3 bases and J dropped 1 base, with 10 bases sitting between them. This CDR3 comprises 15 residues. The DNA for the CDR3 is TGTGCCAGTAGTATGATCGGGGGTTCTGGAAACACCATATATTTT. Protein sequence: CASSMIGGSGNTIYF.

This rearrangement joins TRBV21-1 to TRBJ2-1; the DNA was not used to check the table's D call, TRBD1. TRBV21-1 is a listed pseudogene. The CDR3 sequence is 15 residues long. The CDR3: CASSKGGTEDNEQFF. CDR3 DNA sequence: TGTGCCAGCAGCAAAGGAGGGACAGAAGACAATGAGCAGTTCTTC.

The CDR3 region is CASSESGGPARETQYF. CDR3 bases: TGTGCCAGCAGTGAATCAGGGGGGCCAGCACGGGAGACCCAGTACTTC. The J gene is TRBJ2-5, the V gene TRBV25-1, with D perhaps matching TRBD1 (7 bases). Between the trimmed V and J ends, which lost 1 base and 5 bases, there was a span of 17 bases. The CDR3 extends over 16 amino acids. Germline assignment: CDR1 MGHDK and CDR2 SYGVNS.

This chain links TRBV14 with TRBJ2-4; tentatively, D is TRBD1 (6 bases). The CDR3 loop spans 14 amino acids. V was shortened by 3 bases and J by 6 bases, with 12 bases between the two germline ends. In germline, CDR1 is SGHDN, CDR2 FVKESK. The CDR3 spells CASSQNRVGNIQYF. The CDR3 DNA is TGTGCCAGCAGCCAGAACAGGGTCGGAAACATTCAGTACTTC. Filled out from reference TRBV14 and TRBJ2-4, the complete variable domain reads EAGVTQFPSHSVIEKGQTVTLRCDPISGHDNLYWYRRVMGKEIKFLLHFVKESKQDESGMPNNRFLAERTGGTYSTLKVQPAELEDSGVYFCASSQNRVGNIQYFGAGTRLSVL.

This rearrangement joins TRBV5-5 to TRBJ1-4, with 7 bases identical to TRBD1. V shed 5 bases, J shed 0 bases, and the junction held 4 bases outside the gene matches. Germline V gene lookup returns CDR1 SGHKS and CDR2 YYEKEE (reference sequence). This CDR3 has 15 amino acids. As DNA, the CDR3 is TGTGCCAGCAGTACGACAGGGACAACTAATGAAAAACTGTTTTTT. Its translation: CASSTTGTTNEKLFF.

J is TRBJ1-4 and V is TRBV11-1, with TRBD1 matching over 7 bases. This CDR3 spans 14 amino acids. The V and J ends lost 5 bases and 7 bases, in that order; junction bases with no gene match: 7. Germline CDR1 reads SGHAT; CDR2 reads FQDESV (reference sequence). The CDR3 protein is CASSINRGVEKLFF. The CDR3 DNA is TGTGCCAGCAGCATCAACAGGGGCGTTGAAAAACTGTTTTTT.

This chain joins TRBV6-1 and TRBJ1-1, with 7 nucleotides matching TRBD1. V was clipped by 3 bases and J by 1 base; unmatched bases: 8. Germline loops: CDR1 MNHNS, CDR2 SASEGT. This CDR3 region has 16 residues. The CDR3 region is CASSDPRQGGNTEAFF. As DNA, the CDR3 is TGTGCCAGCAGTGACCCACGACAGGGAGGGAACACTGAAGCTTTCTTT.

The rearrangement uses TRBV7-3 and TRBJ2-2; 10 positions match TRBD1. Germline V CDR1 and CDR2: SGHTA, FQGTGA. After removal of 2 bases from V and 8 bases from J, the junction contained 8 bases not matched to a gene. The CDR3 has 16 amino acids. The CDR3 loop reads CASSLRGQGSLGELFF. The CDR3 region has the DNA TGTGCCAGCAGCTTACGGGGACAGGGGAGTTTGGGGGAGCTGTTTTTT.

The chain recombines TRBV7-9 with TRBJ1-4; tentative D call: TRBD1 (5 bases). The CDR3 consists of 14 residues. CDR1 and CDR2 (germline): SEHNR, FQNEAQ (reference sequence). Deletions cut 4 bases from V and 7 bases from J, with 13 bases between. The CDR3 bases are TGTGCCAGCAGCTCACCCCAGGGTCGTGAAAAACTGTTTTTT. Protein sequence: CASSSPQGREKLFF.

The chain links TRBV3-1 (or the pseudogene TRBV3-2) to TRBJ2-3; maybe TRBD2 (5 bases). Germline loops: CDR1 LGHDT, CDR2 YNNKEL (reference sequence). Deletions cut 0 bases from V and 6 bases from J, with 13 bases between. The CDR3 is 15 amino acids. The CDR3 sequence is CASSQDFSRADTQYF. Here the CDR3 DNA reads TGTGCCAGCAGCCAAGATTTTTCGAGGGCGGATACGCAGTATTTT.

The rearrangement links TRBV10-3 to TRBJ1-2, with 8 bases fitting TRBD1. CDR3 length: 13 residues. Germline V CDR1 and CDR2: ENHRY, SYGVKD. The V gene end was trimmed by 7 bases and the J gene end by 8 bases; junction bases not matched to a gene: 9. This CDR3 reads CAINLDRGNGYTF. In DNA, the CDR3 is TGTGCCATCAACCTAGACAGGGGTAACGGCTACACCTTC.

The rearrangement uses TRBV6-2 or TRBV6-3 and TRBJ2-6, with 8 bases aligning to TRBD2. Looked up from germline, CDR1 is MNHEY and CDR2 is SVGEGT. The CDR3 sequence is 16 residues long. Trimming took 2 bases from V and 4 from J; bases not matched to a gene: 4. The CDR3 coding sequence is TGTGCCAGCAGTTACCTCGGGGGGGCCGGGGCCAACGTCCTGACTTTC. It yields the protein CASSYLGGAGANVLTF.

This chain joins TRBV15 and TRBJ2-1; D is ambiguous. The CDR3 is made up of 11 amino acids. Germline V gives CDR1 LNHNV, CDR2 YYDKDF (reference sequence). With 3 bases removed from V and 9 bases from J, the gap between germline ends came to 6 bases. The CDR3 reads CATSSILEQFF. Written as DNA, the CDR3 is TGTGCCACCAGCAGTATCCTTGAGCAGTTCTTC.

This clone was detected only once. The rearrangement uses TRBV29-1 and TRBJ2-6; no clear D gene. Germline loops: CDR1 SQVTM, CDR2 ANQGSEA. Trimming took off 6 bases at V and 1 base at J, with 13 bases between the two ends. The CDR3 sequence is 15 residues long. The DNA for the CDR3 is TGCAGCGTCGCTAGGTTGGATTCTGGGGCCAACGTCCTGACTTTC. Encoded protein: CSVARLDSGANVLTF.

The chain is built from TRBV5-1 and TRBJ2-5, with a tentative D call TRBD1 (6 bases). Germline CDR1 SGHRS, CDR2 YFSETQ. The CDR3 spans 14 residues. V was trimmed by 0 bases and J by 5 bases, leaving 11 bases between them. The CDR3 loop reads CASSLVAGVETQYF. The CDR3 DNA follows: TGCGCCAGCAGCTTGGTAGCAGGGGTGGAGACCCAGTACTTC.

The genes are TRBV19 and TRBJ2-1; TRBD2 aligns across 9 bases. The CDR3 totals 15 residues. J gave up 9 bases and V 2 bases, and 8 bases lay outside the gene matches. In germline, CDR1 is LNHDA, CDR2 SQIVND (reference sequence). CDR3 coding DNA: TGTGCCAGTAGTATAAAGGGGACTAGCATATTTGAGCAGTTCTTC. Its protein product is CASSIKGTSIFEQFF.

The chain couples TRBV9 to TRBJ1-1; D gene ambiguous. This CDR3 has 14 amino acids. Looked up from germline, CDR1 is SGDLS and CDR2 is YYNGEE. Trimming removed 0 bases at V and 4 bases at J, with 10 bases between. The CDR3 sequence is CASSVAGRATEAFF. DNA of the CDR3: TGTGCCAGCAGCGTAGCTGGGAGGGCCACTGAAGCTTTCTTT. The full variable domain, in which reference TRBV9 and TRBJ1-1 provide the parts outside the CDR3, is DSGVTQTPKHLITATGQRVTLRCSPRSGDLSVYWYQQSLDQGLQFLIQYYNGEERAKGNILERFSAQQFPDLHSELNLSSLELGDSALYFCASSVAGRATEAFFGQGTRLTVV.

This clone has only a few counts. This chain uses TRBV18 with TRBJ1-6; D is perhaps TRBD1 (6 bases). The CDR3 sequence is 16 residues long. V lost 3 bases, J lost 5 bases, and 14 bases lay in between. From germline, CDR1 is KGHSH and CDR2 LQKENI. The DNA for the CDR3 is TGTGCCAGCTCACCTGTCCAGGCAGGGGATAATTCACCCCTCCACTTT. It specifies CASSPVQAGDNSPLHF. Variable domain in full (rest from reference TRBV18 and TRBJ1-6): NAGVMQNPRHLVRRRGQEARLRCSPMKGHSHVYWYRQLPEEGLKFMVYLQKENIIDESGMPKERFSAEFPKEGPSILRIQQVVRGDSAAYFCASSPVQAGDNSPLHFGNGTRLTVT.

For the CDR3, the DNA is TGTGCCAGCAGCTTTAGCTCGAACACCGGGGAGCTGTTTTTT. This translates into CASSFSSNTGELFF. J is TRBJ2-2 and V is TRBV7-2; no definite D call. The germline V gene has CDR1 SGHTA and CDR2 FQGNSA. This CDR3 has 14 amino acids. V gave up 3 bases and J gave up 0 bases, with 5 bases separating them.

CDR3 in DNA: TGTGCCATCAGTGTCACGGCCGGCTTGCCGGGTTACTTC. Protein product: CAISVTAGLPGYF. V is TRBV10-3 and J is TRBJ2-7; D gene uncertain. Germline loops: CDR1 ENHRY, CDR2 SYGVKD. The CDR3 has 13 amino acids. V was pared by 4 bases and J by 13 bases, with 20 bases between.

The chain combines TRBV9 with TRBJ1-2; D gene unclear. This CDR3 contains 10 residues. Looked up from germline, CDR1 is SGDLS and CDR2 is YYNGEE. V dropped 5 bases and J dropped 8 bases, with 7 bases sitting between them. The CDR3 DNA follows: TGTGCCAGCAGGGGAGGGGGCTACACCTTC. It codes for CASRGGGYTF.